These T cell receptor beta chains were read from a single sample in a study of blood T cells in healthy people across ages. One entry per CDR3 protein results from TCRdb running MiXCR on the 5' RACE reads. The table has about 580,000 distinct CDR3 sequences, less than 60% seen once. The sequenced material came from blood. The receptors shown here come from a man older than 75 in good health. CDR3s include the opening cysteine and the closing phenylalanine or tryptophan. A D gene is named only where the DNA matches it firmly. The size of a clone is reported for some rows only, either as once, few or many, or as a class for expanded clones.

V gene,D gene,clone size,J gene,CDR3 DNA,CDR3 protein
TRBV7-9,.,few,TRBJ2-7,TGTGCCAGCAGCTTAGATCCAGGGGGGGGCTACGAGCAGTACTTC,CASSLDPGGGYEQYF
TRBV7-2,.,few,TRBJ1-2,TGTGCCAGCAGCTTAGTGGACAGCCTGGGCTACACCTTC,CASSLVDSLGYTF
TRBV11-2,TRBD2,few,TRBJ2-7,TGTGCCAGCAGCTCCCTGACTAGCGGGGGACCCTACGAGCAGTACTTC,CASSSLTSGGPYEQYF
TRBV18,.,few,TRBJ2-6,TGTGCCAGCTCACCACAGAATACTGGGGCCAACGTCCTGACTTTC,CASSPQNTGANVLTF
TRBV9,.,few,TRBJ2-7,TGTGCCAGCAGCCCTAGGGGCCAGGCCTCCTACGAGCAGTACTTC,CASSPRGQASYEQYF
TRBV7-2,.,few,TRBJ2-7,TGTGCCAGCAGCTTAGAACAGCCCTACGAGCAGTACTTC,CASSLEQPYEQYF
TRBV6-6,TRBD1,many,TRBJ1-2,TGTGCCACTTCGATATCGCAGGGGGCAGGGGGCTACACCTTC,CATSISQGAGGYTF
TRBV6-6,.,.,TRBJ1-2,TGTGCCAGCAGTTACCTCACAGGGAGCTGGGGCTACACCTTC,CASSYLTGSWGYTF
TRBV6-5,.,.,TRBJ2-2,TGTGCCAGCAGAGCTTGGGTGGGGGACACCGGGGAGCTGTTTTTT,CASRAWVGDTGELFF
TRBV2,.,.,TRBJ2-5,TGTGCCAGCAGAGCGAGGACAGAGGCCAATGAGCAGTACTTC,CASRARTEANEQYF
TRBV7-9,.,.,TRBJ1-5,TGTGCCAGCAGCTTAGGATCGGTCCAGCATTTT,CASSLGSVQHF
TRBV12-3/TRBV12-4,.,few,TRBJ2-7,TGTGCCAGCAGTCATAGTATCTCCTACGAGCAGTACTTC,CASSHSISYEQYF
TRBV29-1,.,few,TRBJ1-4,TGCAGCGTTGAAGAGGGGGACGGTAATGAAAAACTGTTTTTT,CSVEEGDGNEKLFF
TRBV25-1,TRBD2,.,TRBJ2-1,TGTGCCAGCCGGACTAGCGGGGGGTCCTCCTACAATGAGCAGTTCTTC,CASRTSGGSSYNEQFF
TRBV4-3,.,.,TRBJ1-1,TGCGCCAGCAGCCCATCACAGGGAGGACAAGCTTTCTTT,CASSPSQGGQAFF
TRBV20-1,TRBD2,few,TRBJ2-5,TGCAGTGCTAGTCCGGGACTAGCGAACCAAGAGACCCAGTACTTC,CSASPGLANQETQYF
TRBV28,.,.,TRBJ2-7,TGTGCCAGCAGTCAACCGGGACACCCCTACGAGCAGTACTTC,CASSQPGHPYEQYF
TRBV6-2/TRBV6-3,TRBD1,.,TRBJ1-1,TGTGCCAGCTGGGACAGGGGATACACTGAGGCTTTCTTT,CASWDRGYTEAFF
TRBV12-3/TRBV12-4,.,.,TRBJ2-7,TGTGCCAGCAGTTGGCAGGGCTCCTACGAGCAGTACTTC,CASSWQGSYEQYF
TRBV28,TRBD1,.,TRBJ1-5,TGTGCCAGCAGGCCGACAGGGGCCTATCAGCCCCAGCATTTT,CASRPTGAYQPQHF
TRBV20-1,TRBD1,.,TRBJ1-6,TGCAGTGCTAGGGGGGGACAGGGACACTCACCCCTCCACTTT,CSARGGQGHSPLHF
TRBV20-1,.,few,TRBJ2-7,TGCAGTGCTAGGATCCCCGGGGGCAGGTTGGGCGAGCAGTACTTC,CSARIPGGRLGEQYF
TRBV20-1,.,.,TRBJ2-7,TGCAGTGCTAGCGGGGCAGGGGGGGACGAGCAGTACTTC,CSASGAGGDEQYF
TRBV27,TRBD2,few,TRBJ2-5,TGTGCCAGCAGTCCCTTAGCGGGAGGGGGAGAGACCCAGTACTTC,CASSPLAGGGETQYF
TRBV24-1,.,.,TRBJ1-2,TGTGCCACCAGTGGGGGGCAGGGAGTCCGCTACACCTTC,CATSGGQGVRYTF
TRBV7-9,.,few,TRBJ1-4,TGTGCCAGCAGCTTAGGGTACGGGAAGGGGACTAATGAAAAACTGTTTTTT,CASSLGYGKGTNEKLFF
TRBV24-1,TRBD2,.,TRBJ2-5,TGTGCCACCAGTGATCAGCGGGGGGGCCAGGGAGAGACCCAGTACTTC,CATSDQRGGQGETQYF
TRBV10-3,.,.,TRBJ1-2,TGTGCCATCAGTGGGCAAACCAACTATGGCTACACTTTC,CAISGQTNYGYTF
TRBV6-2/TRBV6-3,.,.,TRBJ2-1,TGTGCCAGCAGTTACTCCGCATACAATGAGCAGTTCTTC,CASSYSAYNEQFF
TRBV6-4,.,.,TRBJ2-1,TGTGCCAGCAGTGTCCTTAGCGGCTCCTACAAGGAGCAGTTCTTC,CASSVLSGSYKEQFF
TRBV30,.,.,TRBJ1-1,TGTGCCTGGAGTGTTCCCAGGCCGTACACTGAAGCTTTCTTT,CAWSVPRPYTEAFF
TRBV20-1,TRBD1,few,TRBJ2-1,TGCAGTGCTAGGGGGATATCCGGGACAGGGGTCGGGAATGAGCAGTTCTTC,CSARGISGTGVGNEQFF
TRBV3-1,.,.,TRBJ1-5,TGTGCCAGCAGCCGAGCATTGAATCAGCCCCAGCATTTT,CASSRALNQPQHF
TRBV7-9,.,many,TRBJ2-5,TGCGCCAGCAGCGGAGAGACCCAGTACTTC,CASSGETQYF
TRBV7-3,.,.,TRBJ2-5,TGTGCCAGCAGCTTACTTGGACAGCCCCAAGAGCCCCAGTACTTC,CASSLLGQPQEPQYF
TRBV20-1,.,.,TRBJ1-1,TGCAGCGCCCGACGCGGAATCCTGAACACTGAAGCTTTCTTT,CSARRGILNTEAFF
TRBV20-1,.,.,TRBJ1-1,TGCAGTGCTAGCCGCGGACGTTCGAACACTGAAGCTTTCTTT,CSASRGRSNTEAFF
TRBV7-2,.,few,TRBJ1-5,TGTGCCAGCAGCTTACATGGTGGGGTAGATCAGCCCCAGCATTTT,CASSLHGGVDQPQHF
TRBV25-1,TRBD1,.,TRBJ1-6,TGTGCCAGCAGTGCCCGGACAGGGGGCGCCGATAATTCACCCCTCCACTTT,CASSARTGGADNSPLHF
TRBV10-3,TRBD1,once,TRBJ2-5,TGTGCCATCAGTGAGGCAGACAGGGGCGGGGAGACCCAGTACTTC,CAISEADRGGETQYF
TRBV6-2/TRBV6-3,TRBD1,.,TRBJ2-1,TGTGCCAGCAGTTACAACCCGGGACAGGGGATGAATGAGCAGTTCTTC,CASSYNPGQGMNEQFF
TRBV10-3,.,.,TRBJ2-7,TGTGCCATCAAAGGCAGGGATTCCTCCTACGAGCAGTACTTC,CAIKGRDSSYEQYF
TRBV15,TRBD2,.,TRBJ2-3,TGTGCCACCAGCGCCACCCTAGCGGGAGAGGGAGATACGCAGTATTTT,CATSATLAGEGDTQYF